A selection of T cell receptor beta chains follows, all from one sample in a study of blood T cell repertoires in COVID-19. Method: immunoSEQ multiplex PCR; TCRdb's copy keeps in-frame clones and lacks some. The sample lists about 120,000 clones; more than 80% were seen once. Material: peripheral blood. These receptors were taken from a woman aged 40 to 50 with acute or convalescent COVID-19. Each CDR3 is given with its conserved first and last residue. Each record gives: J gene, D gene, V gene, clone size, CDR3 DNA, CDR3 protein. D genes are given only for firm matches. Some rows mark clone size as missing; the rest say once, few, many or name a class of expanded clone.

J gene: TRBJ2-7; D gene: .; V gene: TRBV9; clone size: .; CDR3 DNA: TGTGCCAGCAGCGCTGGGCGGGGCGGCGAGCAGTACTTC; CDR3 protein: CASSAGRGGEQYF
J gene: TRBJ1-4; D gene: .; V gene: TRBV5-1; clone size: .; CDR3 DNA: TGCGCCAGCAGCTTCAAAGGGGCGCGGGAAAAACTGTTTTTT; CDR3 protein: CASSFKGAREKLFF
J gene: TRBJ2-3; D gene: TRBD2; V gene: TRBV29-1; clone size: few; CDR3 DNA: TGCAGCGTTGACGAGCAGGGGCGGGGGGGCACAGATACGCAGTATTTT; CDR3 protein: CSVDEQGRGGTDTQYF
J gene: TRBJ1-3; D gene: TRBD1; V gene: TRBV10-2; clone size: .; CDR3 DNA: TGCGCCAGCACCTCTGTCGGGACAGGTGGAAACACCATATATTTT; CDR3 protein: CASTSVGTGGNTIYF
J gene: TRBJ2-1; D gene: TRBD1; V gene: TRBV25-1; clone size: .; CDR3 DNA: TGTGCCAGCAGTGAATATGGGACAGGGAAAAAGCAGTTCTTC; CDR3 protein: CASSEYGTGKKQFF
J gene: TRBJ1-6; D gene: TRBD1; V gene: TRBV6-6; clone size: .; CDR3 DNA: TGTGCCAGCAGACCCCTGGACAGGGGCCATTCACCCCTCCACTTT; CDR3 protein: CASRPLDRGHSPLHF
J gene: TRBJ2-7; D gene: .; V gene: TRBV6-1; clone size: few; CDR3 DNA: TGTGCCAGCAGTGACCAGGGTGCCTACGAGCAGTACTTC; CDR3 protein: CASSDQGAYEQYF
J gene: TRBJ2-7; D gene: .; V gene: TRBV18; clone size: .; CDR3 DNA: TGTGCCAGCTCACCAGCGGGACAGATCTACGAGCAGTACTTC; CDR3 protein: CASSPAGQIYEQYF
J gene: TRBJ1-5; D gene: TRBD1; V gene: TRBV7-8; clone size: .; CDR3 DNA: TGTGCCAGCAGCCCAGGACAGGGTGAGGCTCAGCCCCAGCATTTT; CDR3 protein: CASSPGQGEAQPQHF
J gene: TRBJ1-3; D gene: TRBD1; V gene: TRBV6-5; clone size: few; CDR3 DNA: TGTGCCAGCAGTTTCCGGACAGGGCCCATATATTTT; CDR3 protein: CASSFRTGPIYF
J gene: TRBJ2-7; D gene: .; V gene: TRBV7-9; clone size: .; CDR3 DNA: TGTGCCAGCAGCCCAACAGGGTTCAGCTCCTACGAGCAGTACTTC; CDR3 protein: CASSPTGFSSYEQYF
J gene: TRBJ1-1; D gene: TRBD1; V gene: TRBV6-5; clone size: .; CDR3 DNA: TGTGCCGGGGGACAGGGGATGAACACTGAAGCTTTCTTT; CDR3 protein: CAGGQGMNTEAFF
J gene: TRBJ2-2; D gene: TRBD2; V gene: TRBV6-6; clone size: .; CDR3 DNA: TGTGCCAGCAGGGCTAGCGGGGGCACCGGGGAGCTGTTTTTT; CDR3 protein: CASRASGGTGELFF
J gene: TRBJ1-2; D gene: .; V gene: TRBV2; clone size: .; CDR3 DNA: TGTGCCAGCAAAGGGACCCCGGAGGGTGGCTACACCTTC; CDR3 protein: CASKGTPEGGYTF
J gene: TRBJ2-1; D gene: .; V gene: TRBV29-1; clone size: .; CDR3 DNA: TGCAGCGTTGAAGATGGGGACTCCCCGGTGGGTGAGCAGTTCTTC; CDR3 protein: CSVEDGDSPVGEQFF
J gene: TRBJ2-3; D gene: .; V gene: TRBV18; clone size: once; CDR3 DNA: TGTGCCAGCTCACCGCCCGGCGGAGATACGCAGTATTTT; CDR3 protein: CASSPPGGDTQYF
J gene: TRBJ2-1; D gene: .; V gene: TRBV18; clone size: .; CDR3 DNA: TGTGCCAGCTCACCGGGGCAGTTTGAGCAGTTCTTC; CDR3 protein: CASSPGQFEQFF
J gene: TRBJ1-6; D gene: TRBD1; V gene: TRBV28; clone size: .; CDR3 DNA: TGTGCCAGCGGGACAGCCTACAGGGCGCCCCTCCACTTT; CDR3 protein: CASGTAYRAPLHF
J gene: TRBJ1-5; D gene: .; V gene: TRBV7-2; clone size: .; CDR3 DNA: TGTGCCAGCAGCTTAGTGGGACATGAGTTTTATAGCAATCAGCCCCAGCATTTT; CDR3 protein: CASSLVGHEFYSNQPQHF
J gene: TRBJ2-7; D gene: .; V gene: TRBV10-3; clone size: .; CDR3 DNA: TGTGCCATCAGTCTCTTGGGGGCCCGCGAGCAGTACTTC; CDR3 protein: CAISLLGAREQYF
J gene: TRBJ2-7; D gene: TRBD2; V gene: TRBV7-9; clone size: .; CDR3 DNA: TGTGCCAGCAGCTTAACTAGCGGGGGCTACGAGCAGTACTTC; CDR3 protein: CASSLTSGGYEQYF
J gene: TRBJ2-7; D gene: TRBD1; V gene: TRBV4-1; clone size: .; CDR3 DNA: TGCGCCAGCCAAAGGACCGGGACAGGCTATTACGAGCAGTACTTC; CDR3 protein: CASQRTGTGYYEQYF
J gene: TRBJ2-3; D gene: .; V gene: TRBV24-1; clone size: .; CDR3 DNA: TGTGCCACCAGTGATTTTGGTGCGGCAGATACGCAGTATTTT; CDR3 protein: CATSDFGAADTQYF
J gene: TRBJ2-2; D gene: .; V gene: TRBV5-1; clone size: .; CDR3 DNA: TGCGCCAGCAGCTTGGCCATTACCTCGGAGGACACCGGGGAGCTGTTTTTT; CDR3 protein: CASSLAITSEDTGELFF
J gene: TRBJ1-4; D gene: TRBD1; V gene: TRBV4-1; clone size: .; CDR3 DNA: TGCGCCAGCAGCCTTGGGACAGGCCGTAATGAAAAACTGTTTTTT; CDR3 protein: CASSLGTGRNEKLFF
J gene: TRBJ2-2; D gene: .; V gene: TRBV6-1; clone size: .; CDR3 DNA: TGTGCCAGCAAGAGCGGAAACACCGGGGAGCTGTTTTTT; CDR3 protein: CASKSGNTGELFF
J gene: TRBJ2-7; D gene: TRBD1; V gene: TRBV27; clone size: .; CDR3 DNA: TGTGCCAGCAGTTTAGTCCGGCAGGGGGACGAGCAGTACTTC; CDR3 protein: CASSLVRQGDEQYF
J gene: TRBJ1-1; D gene: TRBD1; V gene: TRBV11-2; clone size: .; CDR3 DNA: TGTGCCAGCAGCTTACGGGAAGGGGGCACGAACACTGAAGCTTTCTTT; CDR3 protein: CASSLREGGTNTEAFF
J gene: TRBJ2-3; D gene: TRBD1; V gene: TRBV2; clone size: .; CDR3 DNA: TGTGCCAGCAGCCCCAGGGGGAGCCTCACAGATACGCAGTATTTT; CDR3 protein: CASSPRGSLTDTQYF
J gene: TRBJ2-7; D gene: .; V gene: TRBV12-3/TRBV12-4; clone size: .; CDR3 DNA: TGTGCCAGCAGTTTGGGAGCTTCCTACGAGCAGTACTTC; CDR3 protein: CASSLGASYEQYF
J gene: TRBJ2-4; D gene: .; V gene: TRBV5-1; clone size: once; CDR3 DNA: TGCGCCAGCAGCCTAGGGTCGGACAGCGGAGACATTCAGTACTTC; CDR3 protein: CASSLGSDSGDIQYF
J gene: TRBJ1-1; D gene: TRBD1; V gene: TRBV24-1; clone size: .; CDR3 DNA: TGTGCCACCAGTGACCCGACAGGGTCTACTGAAGCTTTCTTT; CDR3 protein: CATSDPTGSTEAFF
J gene: TRBJ2-7; D gene: .; V gene: TRBV7-9; clone size: once; CDR3 DNA: TGTGCCAGCAGCCCCCTCGCGGCGCTTGCCTACGAGCAGTACTTC; CDR3 protein: CASSPLAALAYEQYF
J gene: TRBJ1-2; D gene: .; V gene: TRBV11-2; clone size: .; CDR3 DNA: TGTGCCAGCAGCTTCCTGGGCTTCAATATGGGCTACACCTTC; CDR3 protein: CASSFLGFNMGYTF
J gene: TRBJ1-1; D gene: .; V gene: TRBV15; clone size: .; CDR3 DNA: TGTGCCACCAACTCACTCAGGGCTAAAAACACTGAAGCTTTCTTT; CDR3 protein: CATNSLRAKNTEAFF
J gene: TRBJ1-2; D gene: TRBD1; V gene: TRBV5-5; clone size: .; CDR3 DNA: TGTGCCAGCAGCTTTCAGGGGGGCAACGATGGCTACACCTTC; CDR3 protein: CASSFQGGNDGYTF
J gene: TRBJ2-1; D gene: TRBD2; V gene: TRBV18; clone size: once; CDR3 DNA: TGTGCCAGCTCACCGGGGACTATTGAGCAGTTCTTC; CDR3 protein: CASSPGTIEQFF
J gene: TRBJ2-2; D gene: .; V gene: TRBV6-2/TRBV6-3; clone size: .; CDR3 DNA: TGTGCCAGCAGTTACACACACAAGAACACCGGGGAGCTGTTTTTT; CDR3 protein: CASSYTHKNTGELFF
J gene: TRBJ2-5; D gene: .; V gene: TRBV7-3; clone size: few; CDR3 DNA: TGTGCCAGCAGCTTAACCAGGGTAGAGACCCAGTACTTC; CDR3 protein: CASSLTRVETQYF
J gene: TRBJ1-1; D gene: .; V gene: TRBV18; clone size: .; CDR3 DNA: TGTGCCAGCTCACCATCTGAGGAGGGTATGGAAGCTTTCTTT; CDR3 protein: CASSPSEEGMEAFF
J gene: TRBJ1-2; D gene: .; V gene: TRBV30; clone size: .; CDR3 DNA: TGTGCCTGGAGTGGGGGACCGGACAGATGCTTC; CDR3 protein: CAWSGGPDRCF
J gene: TRBJ2-5; D gene: .; V gene: TRBV7-8; clone size: few; CDR3 DNA: TGTGCCAGCAGCCGAGGACTCAACCAAGAGACCCAGTACTTC; CDR3 protein: CASSRGLNQETQYF
J gene: TRBJ1-1; D gene: .; V gene: TRBV5-6; clone size: .; CDR3 DNA: TGTGCCAGCAGCTTGGCTCTGCGGGGGAACACTGAAGCTTTCTTT; CDR3 protein: CASSLALRGNTEAFF
J gene: TRBJ2-1; D gene: TRBD2; V gene: TRBV6-6; clone size: .; CDR3 DNA: TGTGCCAGCAGTCTAGCGGGGTCTGGCTACAATGAGCAGTTCTTC; CDR3 protein: CASSLAGSGYNEQFF
J gene: TRBJ1-3; D gene: .; V gene: TRBV18; clone size: .; CDR3 DNA: TGTGCCAGCTCACCGTCGCAGGATTTGAGCTCTGGAAACACCATATATTTT; CDR3 protein: CASSPSQDLSSGNTIYF
J gene: TRBJ2-5; D gene: .; V gene: TRBV30; clone size: .; CDR3 DNA: TGTGCCTGGAGAGGAGTAGAGGAGACCCAGTACTTC; CDR3 protein: CAWRGVEETQYF
J gene: TRBJ1-3; D gene: TRBD1; V gene: TRBV2; clone size: .; CDR3 DNA: TGTGCCAGCAGTCCTCAGGGGGCCTATGGAAACACCATATATTTT; CDR3 protein: CASSPQGAYGNTIYF
J gene: TRBJ2-2; D gene: .; V gene: TRBV3-1/TRBV3-2; clone size: .; CDR3 DNA: TGTGCCAGCAGCCAGTCTTCCGGGGAGCTGTTTTTT; CDR3 protein: CASSQSSGELFF
J gene: TRBJ2-7; D gene: .; V gene: TRBV5-1; clone size: .; CDR3 DNA: TGCGCCAGCAGCCCCGGACAGCCACCCTACGAGCAGTACTTC; CDR3 protein: CASSPGQPPYEQYF
J gene: TRBJ2-5; D gene: .; V gene: TRBV5-1; clone size: .; CDR3 DNA: TGCGCCAGCAGCTTGGCCGGAGGGGGCGGGGAGACCCAGTACTTC; CDR3 protein: CASSLAGGGGETQYF
J gene: TRBJ1-6; D gene: TRBD1; V gene: TRBV5-6; clone size: .; CDR3 DNA: TGTGCCAGCAGCTGGACAGGGGCGAATTCACCCCTCCACTTT; CDR3 protein: CASSWTGANSPLHF
J gene: TRBJ2-3; D gene: TRBD1; V gene: TRBV6-5; clone size: .; CDR3 DNA: TGTGCCAGCCTTCGACAGGGTGGGGGTACGCAGTATTTT; CDR3 protein: CASLRQGGGTQYF
J gene: TRBJ1-2; D gene: TRBD1; V gene: TRBV18; clone size: .; CDR3 DNA: TGTGCCAGCTCCCCTTCCGGGACAGGGAGTGTAGGCTACACCTTC; CDR3 protein: CASSPSGTGSVGYTF
J gene: TRBJ2-3; D gene: .; V gene: TRBV12-3/TRBV12-4; clone size: .; CDR3 DNA: TGTGCCAGCAGTTTAAGGGGGGGCGATACGCAGTATTTT; CDR3 protein: CASSLRGGDTQYF
J gene: TRBJ2-2; D gene: TRBD2; V gene: TRBV9; clone size: .; CDR3 DNA: TGTGCCAGCAGCGTAGTCCCGCGGGGGGACACCGGGGAGCTGTTTTTT; CDR3 protein: CASSVVPRGDTGELFF